This T cell receptor beta chain comes out of a study of identical twins. Notes on the study in general: Models underpredicted monozygotic twin sharing of out-of-frame TCR alpha. Cord blood's abundant beta clonotypes had fewer insertions, unlike memory repertoires.

Via MiXCR, TCRdb re-called the 5' RACE reads, giving one row per CDR3 protein. Among some 570,000 distinct CDR3 sequences listed, under 25% were seen once. This clonotype was counted a few times. Its antigen is undetermined. This CDR3 comprises 14 residues. Trimming took off 6 bases at V and 3 bases at J, with 15 bases between the two ends. Germline V gene sequence: CDR1 SGHRS, CDR2 YFSETQ. With no exceptions, donors were healthy Caucasians. The sample was also reused in another study, on yellow fever vaccine responses in identical twins.

The chain carries TRBV5-1 and TRBJ1-1; no definite D call. Sequencing was carried out using CD4+ T cells sorted from blood. The TCR comes from a woman under 30 in good health. The CDR3 loop is CASTTDGVDTEAFF. CDR3 bases: TGCGCCAGCACCACCGACGGGGTTGACACTGAAGCTTTCTTT.